A selection of T cell receptor beta chains follows, all from one sample in a study of blood T cell repertoires in COVID-19. TCRdb keeps only in-frame clones here, not all; method: immunoSEQ multiplex PCR. The table lists around 300,000 clones, 85% of them singletons. The sequencing input was peripheral blood. The receptor set was obtained from a woman between 45 and 60 years old with active or convalescent COVID-19. Each CDR3 is given with its conserved first and last residue. Fields, in order: V gene, CDR3 length, clone size, D gene, J gene, CDR3 DNA, CDR3 protein. D genes are given only for firm matches. Rows give clone size only sometimes, using once, few, many, or a class for an expanded clone.

TRBV18	15	-	-	TRBJ1-2	TGTGCCAGCTCACCCCTCAAGACAGAGACCTATGGCTACACCTTC	CASSPLKTETYGYTF
TRBV7-8	17	-	TRBD1	TRBJ1-1	TGTGCCAGCAGCTTCGGACAGGGGAGGAGTCGGAACACTGAAGCTTTCTTT	CASSFGQGRSRNTEAFF
TRBV20-1	10	-	-	TRBJ1-2	TGCAGTGCTCCCCGTGCAGGGTACACCTTC	CSAPRAGYTF
TRBV30	16	-	TRBD1	TRBJ2-2	TGTGCCTGGAGTGGGGACAGGGGAACGAACACCGGGGAGCTGTTTTTT	CAWSGDRGTNTGELFF
TRBV19	19	-	TRBD1	TRBJ2-1	TGTGCCAGTAAGAGGGGGGGACAGGGGATTAAGATGTCCTACAATGAGCAGTTCTTC	CASKRGGQGIKMSYNEQFF
TRBV18	14	-	-	TRBJ1-1	TGTGCCAGCTCACCACAGCAGGGCAACACTGAAGCTTTCTTT	CASSPQQGNTEAFF
TRBV7-6	14	-	-	TRBJ2-1	TGTGCCAGCAGCGCCGGGGCAGGGAGGCATGAGCAGTTCTTC	CASSAGAGRHEQFF
TRBV6-6	15	-	TRBD1	TRBJ1-5	TGTGCCAGCAGCCAACGGACAGGGTACGGTCAGCCCCAGCATTTT	CASSQRTGYGQPQHF
TRBV30	14	-	TRBD2	TRBJ2-7	TGTGCCTTGCTTAGCGGGGAAAGGATCTACGAGCAGTACTTC	CALLSGERIYEQYF
TRBV7-3	13	-	-	TRBJ2-3	TGTGCCAGCAGCCTTAGAGAGAGAGATACGCAGTATTTT	CASSLRERDTQYF
TRBV11-3	18	-	TRBD1	TRBJ2-2	TGTGCCAGCAGCTTGGGTGGGGGGACAGGGGGCGACACCGGGGAGCTGTTTTTT	CASSLGGGTGGDTGELFF
TRBV3-1/TRBV3-2	14	-	-	TRBJ2-7	TGTGCCAGCAGCCAAGGAGGGACTTCCGGCGAGCAGTACTTC	CASSQGGTSGEQYF
TRBV5-1	15	-	TRBD1	TRBJ1-3	TGCGCCAGCAGCTGGGGACAGGGGAAAGGAAACACCATATATTTT	CASSWGQGKGNTIYF
TRBV7-6	18	once	TRBD2	TRBJ2-1	TGTGCCAGCAGCCAAATATCCGGGACTAGCGGGTCCCACAATGAGCAGTTCTTC	CASSQISGTSGSHNEQFF
TRBV5-4	17	-	TRBD2	TRBJ2-1	TGTGCCAGCAGCCTAGCGGGAGGGCCATATAACTACAATGAGCAGTTCTTC	CASSLAGGPYNYNEQFF
TRBV3-1/TRBV3-2	16	-	TRBD2	TRBJ2-1	TGTGCCAGCAGCCAAGATGGGACTAGCGGCTACAATGAGCAGTTCTTC	CASSQDGTSGYNEQFF
TRBV12-5	17	many	TRBD2	TRBJ2-1	TGTGCTAGTGGCTTCGGGACTAGCGGGAGGCCTTACAATGAGCAGTTCTTC	CASGFGTSGRPYNEQFF
TRBV14	14	-	-	TRBJ2-5	TGTGCCAGCAGCCAGTGGGAGTCGGAAGAGACCCAGTACTTC	CASSQWESEETQYF
TRBV6-5	13	-	-	TRBJ1-1	TGTGCCAGCAGTTCCTATTTGAACACTGAAGCTTTCTTT	CASSSYLNTEAFF
TRBV9	16	few	TRBD1	TRBJ2-1	TGTGCCAGCAGAGTCGGACAGGGGGGCTCCTACAATGAGCAGTTCTTC	CASRVGQGGSYNEQFF
TRBV27	16	-	TRBD2	TRBJ2-1	TGTGCCAGCAGTTTGTTGGGACTAGCGGGAGACAATGAGCAGTTCTTC	CASSLLGLAGDNEQFF
TRBV27	14	-	-	TRBJ1-5	TGTGCCAGCAGTTTACGGCCGACAAATCAGCCCCAGCATTTT	CASSLRPTNQPQHF
TRBV27	15	-	-	TRBJ1-2	TGTGCCAGCAGTCTTACCGGACAGCAACCCTATGGCTACACCTTC	CASSLTGQQPYGYTF
TRBV10-2	15	-	-	TRBJ2-7	TGCGCCAGCAGTGAGAGGGGGAGGGTTAGCAACGAGCAGTACTTC	CASSERGRVSNEQYF
TRBV5-5	13	few	-	TRBJ1-6	TGTGCCAGCACGGGACACTCCAATTCACCCCTCCACTTT	CASTGHSNSPLHF
TRBV5-1	14	-	-	TRBJ1-6	TGCGCCAGCAAGCCCCAGGGCGGCGATTCACCCCTCCACTTT	CASKPQGGDSPLHF
TRBV19	13	-	-	TRBJ1-1	TGTGCCAGTAGGGACAGCTTCGGCACTGAAGCTTTCTTT	CASRDSFGTEAFF
TRBV19	14	-	-	TRBJ1-1	TGTGCCAGTAGTATATATAGGGGCGGCACTGAAGCTTTCTTT	CASSIYRGGTEAFF
TRBV24-1	16	many	TRBD1	TRBJ1-5	TGTGCCACCAGTGATTATACAGGGGACCCGAATCAGCCCCAGCATTTT	CATSDYTGDPNQPQHF
TRBV11-2	14	few	-	TRBJ2-3	TGTGCCAGCAGCTTAGCCGGGAGAACTAGGACGCAGTATTTT	CASSLAGRTRTQYF
TRBV5-1	15	few	-	TRBJ1-2	TGCGCCAGCAGCTTGGCGGGTCGCGCTAACTATGGCTACACCTTC	CASSLAGRANYGYTF
TRBV10-3	15	-	-	TRBJ2-2	TGTGCCATCAGTGGTGAGACAGGTAACACCGGGGAGCTGTTTTTT	CAISGETGNTGELFF
TRBV28	16	-	-	TRBJ1-6	TGTGCCAGCAGTTCCCTCCGGAGCTCCTATAATTCACCCCTCCACTTT	CASSSLRSSYNSPLHF
TRBV9	18	-	TRBD2	TRBJ2-5	TGTGCCAGCACCCCCGGGGCGTTAGCGGGAGGACTCCAAGAGACCCAGTACTTC	CASTPGALAGGLQETQYF
TRBV10-3	14	-	TRBD1	TRBJ1-2	TGTGCCATCCGGGACAGGGGTGGGGACTATGGCTACACCTTC	CAIRDRGGDYGYTF
TRBV29-1	13	-	TRBD2	TRBJ2-3	TGCAGCGTTGGACAAGCGGGAGGAGGTACGCAGTATTTT	CSVGQAGGGTQYF
TRBV6-1	16	-	-	TRBJ1-1	TGTGCCAGCAGTGAAAAGGGGAACAGGGAGAACACTGAAGCTTTCTTT	CASSEKGNRENTEAFF
TRBV3-1/TRBV3-2	14	-	-	TRBJ2-5	TGTGCCAGCAGCCACCAAGGGGTTCAAGAGACCCAGTACTTC	CASSHQGVQETQYF
TRBV27	14	-	-	TRBJ2-7	TGTGCCAGCTCCGCCTTCTCAGGGGACTACGAGCAGTACTTC	CASSAFSGDYEQYF
TRBV5-1	13	-	-	TRBJ2-3	TGCGCCAGCAGCTTTTGGGGCCGGGATACGCAGTATTTT	CASSFWGRDTQYF
TRBV25-1	14	-	-	TRBJ2-1	TGTGCCAGCAGTGGATCGGGGACTGCAGGTGAGCAGTTCTTC	CASSGSGTAGEQFF
TRBV7-6	15	-	-	TRBJ2-6	TGTGCCAGCAGTACAGGGCCCTCTGGGGCCAACGTCCTGACTTTC	CASSTGPSGANVLTF
TRBV19	15	-	-	TRBJ1-5	TGTGCCAGTAGCAGGGGCCCTCAAGGCAATCAGCCCCAGCATTTT	CASSRGPQGNQPQHF
TRBV27	16	few	TRBD2	TRBJ2-1	TGTGCCAGCAGTTTGGGACTAGCGGGAGCGCGTAATGAGCAGTTCTTC	CASSLGLAGARNEQFF
TRBV30	14	-	TRBD1	TRBJ1-1	TGTGCTGGTGACAGGGGGCCCATGAACACTGAAGCTTTCTTT	CAGDRGPMNTEAFF
TRBV19	13	-	-	TRBJ2-2	TGTGCCAGTAGGCGGGCGAACACCGGGGAGCTGTTTTTT	CASRRANTGELFF
TRBV27	12	-	TRBD1	TRBJ1-1	TGTGCCAGCAGTCAGGGGACAGGGGAAGCTTTCTTT	CASSQGTGEAFF
TRBV10-3	19	-	TRBD2	TRBJ2-2	TGTGCCATCACGGGACTAGCGGGAGGAGAACTCAGGAGCACCGGGGAGCTGTTTTTT	CAITGLAGGELRSTGELFF
TRBV12-3/TRBV12-4	13	once	TRBD1	TRBJ1-3	TGTGCCAGCAGCCTGACAGGGGAAAACACCATATATTTT	CASSLTGENTIYF
TRBV29-1	16	-	TRBD1	TRBJ1-6	TGCAGCGTTGATAGGGGACAGAGCTCCTATAATTCACCCCTCCACTTT	CSVDRGQSSYNSPLHF
TRBV5-6	12	few	-	TRBJ2-7	TGTGCCAGCAGCTTTGACAGGACTGCCCCTCACTTC	CASSFDRTAPHF
TRBV9	12	-	-	TRBJ1-1	TGTGCCAGCAGCCCCCCCACTGGTGAAGCTTTCTTT	CASSPPTGEAFF
TRBV11-2	12	-	-	TRBJ1-5	TGTGCCAGCAGCCGGGAGAATCAGCCCCAGCATTTT	CASSRENQPQHF
TRBV3-1/TRBV3-2	15	-	TRBD1	TRBJ2-2	TGTGCCAGCAGCCTGAGGACAGGGATAATCGGGGAGCTGTTTTTT	CASSLRTGIIGELFF
TRBV9	16	-	-	TRBJ2-1	TGTGCCAGCAGCGATGATTTGAGAAGCTCCTACAATGAGCAGTTCTTC	CASSDDLRSSYNEQFF
TRBV28	14	once	-	TRBJ1-1	TGTGCCAGCAGTTCCCCCGCGAGGAACACTGAAGCTTTCTTT	CASSSPARNTEAFF
TRBV6-5	15	-	-	TRBJ1-6	TGTGCCAGCAGCCCAAACGTCCAATCGGGTTCACCCCTCCACTTT	CASSPNVQSGSPLHF
TRBV28	14	-	TRBD1	TRBJ1-2	TGTGCCAGCAGTTTCAGGGACAGGAACTATGGCTACACCTTC	CASSFRDRNYGYTF